These 3 T cell receptor beta chains were sequenced from one sample in a study of a mutant IDH1 vaccine in newly diagnosed glioma. This sample's time point: week 47, end of study. Every single dose of the vaccine, 300 ug of mutant IDH1 20-mer peptide, came with topical imiquimod. The protocol was immunoSEQ multiplex PCR, while the TCRdb copy is restricted to in-frame clones and leaves out a portion. This repertoire shows tens of thousands of clones, about 80% found once; its top ten account for roughly a sixth. These receptors lack a known antigen. The source material was PBMCs, sampled from a glioma patient whose treatment included an IDH1 peptide vaccine. The source of these receptors is a man younger than 30 with glioma. Some clones in this sample may be carry-over from other donors' samples.

The J gene is TRBJ2-7, the V gene TRBV7-9; TRBD1 might be the D (6 bases). Trimming left V 4 bases short and J 1 base short, with 8 bases between. Germline CDR1 SEHNR, CDR2 FQNEAQ (reference sequence). The CDR3 has 13 residues. The CDR3 DNA reads as TGTGCCAGCAGCTCCGGACAGTCCTACGAGCAGTACTTC. Protein: CASSSGQSYEQYF.

This chain connects TRBV7-9 to TRBJ1-2; tentatively, D is TRBD1 (5 bases). V was trimmed by 0 bases and J by 3 bases, leaving 17 bases between them. Germline V gives CDR1 SEHNR, CDR2 FQNEAQ (reference sequence). The length of the CDR3 is 17 residues. Written as DNA, the CDR3 is TGTGCCAGCAGCTTAGCTAGGGGACGCCTCAGGCACTATGGCTACACCTTC. This codes for CASSLARGRLRHYGYTF.

J is TRBJ2-5 and V is TRBV5-5, with unresolved D. Trimming stripped 6 bases from V and 1 base from J, with 10 bases between. There are 13 residues in the CDR3. Germline CDR1 is SGHKS and CDR2 is YYEKEE (reference sequence). The CDR3 sequence is CASNWETQETQYF. The CDR3 DNA follows: TGTGCCAGCAATTGGGAAACCCAAGAGACCCAGTACTTC. Full variable domain (missing parts from reference TRBV5-5 and TRBJ2-5): DAGVTQSPTHLIKTRGQQVTLRCSPISGHKSVSWYQQVLGQGPQFIFQYYEKEERGRGNFPDRFSARQFPNYSSELNVNALLLGDSALYLCASNWETQETQYFGPGTRLLVL.